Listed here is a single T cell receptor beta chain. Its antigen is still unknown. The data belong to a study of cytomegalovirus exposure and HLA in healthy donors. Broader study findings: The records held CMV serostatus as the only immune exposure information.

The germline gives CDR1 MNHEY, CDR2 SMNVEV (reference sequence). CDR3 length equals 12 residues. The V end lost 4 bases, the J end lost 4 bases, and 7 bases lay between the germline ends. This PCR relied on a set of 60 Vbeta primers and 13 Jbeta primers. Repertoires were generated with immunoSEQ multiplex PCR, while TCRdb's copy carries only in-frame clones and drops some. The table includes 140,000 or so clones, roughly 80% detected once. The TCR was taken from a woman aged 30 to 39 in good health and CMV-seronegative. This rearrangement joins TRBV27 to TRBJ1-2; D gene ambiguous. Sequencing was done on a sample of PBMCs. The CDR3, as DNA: TGTGCCAGCAGTTCCTCTTCCTATGGCTACACCTTC. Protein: CASSSSSYGYTF.